These T cell receptor beta chains were read from a single sample in a study of cytomegalovirus exposure and HLA in healthy donors. Data came from immunoSEQ multiplex PCR; TCRdb stores just in-frame clones and leaves some out. The table lists tens of thousands of clones, 67% of them singletons. Sample: PBMCs. The receptors derive from a woman aged 45-65 years in good health and CMV-seropositive. CDR3s leave out the opening cysteine and the closing phenylalanine or tryptophan. The size entry is marked missing in some rows and otherwise reads once, few, many or a size class.

clone_size v_call cdr3_aa
- TRBV6-5 ASSFSGDPNEQF
- TRBV7-9 ASSLGGTSGIANTGELF
- TRBV5-7 ASSLQTPGQGTNYGYT
- TRBV11-2 ASSSTVSPRNIQY
- TRBV7-6 ASSLGRVNTEAF
few TRBV5-6 ASSLWAGGNTEAF
once TRBV5-1 ASSDRVAGGYT
- TRBV19 ATQAGPYQETQY
- TRBV2 ASSELPTGEFSTDTQY
- TRBV19 ASQQGISHQPQH
- TRBV5-1 ASSLDRAGANVLT
- TRBV6-1 ASSALRETSGNTIY
few TRBV14 ASSNWTGATNEQF
- TRBV2 ASSEQSIRQAFADTQY
- TRBV28 ASSTRGFRGTEAF
few TRBV19 ASSPDRGFSTGELF
few TRBV5-6 ASSLAGRGAEKLF
few TRBV7-9 ASRGQGVSGNTIY
- TRBV7-2 ASSLTDRETQY
- TRBV11-2 ASSREANGNNEQF
- TRBV18 ASSPPGSGPLSEQY
- TRBV11-3 ASSPQGTGEHSYEQY
- TRBV10-1 ASSETTGVGEQY
- TRBV6-5 ASTGGGGTGELF
- TRBV4-2 ASSQEAETGGGYGYT
- TRBV5-1 ASSFREGATKNIQY
- TRBV5-4 ASSLLNEQF